This T cell receptor beta chain was profiled in a study of blood T cell repertoires in COVID-19. CDR1 is SGHNT and CDR2 is YENEEA in the germline V gene. The CDR3 is made up of 14 amino acids. V dropped 1 base and J dropped 6 bases, with 12 bases sitting between them. Produced via immunoSEQ multiplex PCR; TCRdb's table is partial and in-frame only. The sample consists of under 200,000 clones, around four fifths of them appearing once. This clone was recorded only once. The source material was peripheral blood. This sequence joins TRBV11-3 and TRBJ1-1, with D perhaps matching TRBD1 (5 bases). This clonotype originated in a woman at least 80 years old with active or convalescent COVID-19. The CDR3 DNA sequence: TGTGCCAGCAGCTTAGTAGGGGCGGGGGCTGAAGCTTTCTTT. Amino acids: CASSLVGAGAEAFF.